This TCR beta chain was found in a study of cytomegalovirus exposure and HLA in healthy donors. The sample holds a few counts of this clone. Its specificity is not known. In the PCR, 60 Vbeta and 13 Jbeta primers were used. TCRdb's copy holds only in-frame clones and misses some; the assay was immunoSEQ multiplex PCR. The profile shows some 150,000 clones, roughly 10% of them singletons. At the time of sampling, donors were nominally healthy, though unrecorded immune exposures were likely. With V trimmed by 7 bases and J by 2 bases, 5 bases remained unmatched. This CDR3 has 15 amino acids. Germline assignment: CDR1 SNHLY and CDR2 FYNNEI. Overall study findings and caveats: Cytomegalovirus-associated status was assigned to 164 TCR beta chains. The majority of CMV-associated TCR beta chains were reported as apparently HLA-restricted in a later analysis.

This receptor was obtained from a man aged 50 or older in good health and CMV-seronegative. Specimen: PBMCs. The V gene is TRBV2, the J gene TRBJ2-5, with 12 bases identical to TRBD1. CDR3 DNA sequence: TGTGCCAGCATTAGGGACAGGGGGCCACAAGAGACCCAGTACTTC. Amino acids: CASIRDRGPQETQYF.